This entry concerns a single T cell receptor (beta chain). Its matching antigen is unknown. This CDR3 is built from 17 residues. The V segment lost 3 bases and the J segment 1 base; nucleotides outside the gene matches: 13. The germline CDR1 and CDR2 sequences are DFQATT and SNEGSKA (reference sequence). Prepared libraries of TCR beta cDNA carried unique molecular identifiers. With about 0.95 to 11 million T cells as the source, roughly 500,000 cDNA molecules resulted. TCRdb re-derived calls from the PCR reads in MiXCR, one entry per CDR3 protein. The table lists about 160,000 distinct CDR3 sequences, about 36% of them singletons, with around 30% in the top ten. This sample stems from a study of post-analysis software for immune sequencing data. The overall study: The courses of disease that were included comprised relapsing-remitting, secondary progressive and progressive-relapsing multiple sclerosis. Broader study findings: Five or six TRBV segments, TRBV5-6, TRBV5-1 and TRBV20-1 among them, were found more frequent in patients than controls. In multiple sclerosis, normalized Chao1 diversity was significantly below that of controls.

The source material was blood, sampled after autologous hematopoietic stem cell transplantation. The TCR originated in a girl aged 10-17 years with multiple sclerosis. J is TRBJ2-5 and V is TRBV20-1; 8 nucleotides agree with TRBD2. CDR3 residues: CSASGGARLSLQETQYF. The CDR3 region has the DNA TGCAGTGCTAGCGGGGGGGCCCGCTTATCTCTCCAAGAGACCCAGTACTTC.